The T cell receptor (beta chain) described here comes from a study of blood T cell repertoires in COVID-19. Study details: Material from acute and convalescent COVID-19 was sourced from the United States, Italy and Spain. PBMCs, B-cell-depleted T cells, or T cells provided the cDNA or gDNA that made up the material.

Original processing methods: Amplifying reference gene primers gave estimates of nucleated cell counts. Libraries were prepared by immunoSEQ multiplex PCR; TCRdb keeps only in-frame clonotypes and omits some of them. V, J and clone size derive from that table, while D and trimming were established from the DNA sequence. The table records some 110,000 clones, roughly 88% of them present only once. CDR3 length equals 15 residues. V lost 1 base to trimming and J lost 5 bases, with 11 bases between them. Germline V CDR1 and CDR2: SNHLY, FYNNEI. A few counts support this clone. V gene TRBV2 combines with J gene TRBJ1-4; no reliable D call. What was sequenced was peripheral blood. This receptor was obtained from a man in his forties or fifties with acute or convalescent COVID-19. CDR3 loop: CASSEGPAGNEKLFF. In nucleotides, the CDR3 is TGTGCCAGCAGTGAAGGTCCGGCAGGAAATGAAAAACTGTTTTTT.